This T cell receptor (beta chain) was observed in a study of T cell repertoires in cytomegalovirus infection (dated by TCRdb to the late 2010s). Background for the entire study: Alongside well-studied HLA-B-restricted epitopes, the peptide stimulations were aimed at recently identified HLA-C-restricted CMV epitopes, whose presentation resists viral immunomodulation. The HLA type of each donor mattered for the analysis, because public TCR beta signatures pointed to carriage of CMV infection along with the matching HLA type.

What the treatment or condition label conveys for this sample: in vitro stimulation with specific CMV peptide epitopes to enrich CMV-specific T cells. In regard to this clonotype: Its antigen has not been determined. No base qualities exist here, and no much larger clone lies one base off it.

The CDR3 measures 13 amino acids from cysteine to phenylalanine. Solely the CDR3 DNA is kept, with 39 bases framed from the first base. Ends trimmed: V by 8 bases, J by 0 bases; bases unmatched to a gene: 3. As encoded in the germline V gene, CDR1 is MNHEY while CDR2 is SVGAGI. The sequencer was an Illumina HiSeq 1500. TCRdb reanalyzed the raw reads on its own, using fastp at Q25 for trimming and MiXCR for clone calling, and kept in-frame beta chains. Records with the same CDR3 protein are collapsed into one entry carrying the most frequent genes and DNA. Across this sample there are 700,000 to 900,000 distinct CDR3 sequences, with approximately 32% seen only once. Jointly, the top ten make up approximately 14% of the sample. What the study reported, not specific to this receptor: The ex vivo response was dominated by HLA-C-restricted CMV-specific TCR beta clonotypes, which also provided the single most frequent clonotype in two of eight donors. In both this cohort and an independent cohort of approximately 350 donors, the cumulative frequency of public TCR beta family members distinguished carriers of CMV infection plus the relevant HLA type.

The clonotype was recovered from a human donor in good health (CMV status not recorded). Some clones in this sample may be carry-over from other donors' samples. The chain employs TRBV6-5 and TRBJ2-5; TRBD2 lines up with 7 middle nucleotides. This specimen was cultured CD8+ T cells from PBMCs, taken from culture after CMV antigen stimulation. The sequenced DNA: TGTGCCAGCGGGGGGGTTTACCAAGAGACCCAGTACTTC. Its protein reads: CASGGVYQETQYF.